The 25 T cell receptor beta chains given below trace back to one sample, sequenced in a study of T cell responses to AZD1222 COVID-19 vaccine. Only in-frame clones appear in the TCRdb table, and some are missing; sequencing was by immunoSEQ multiplex PCR. The sample shows tens of thousands of clones, approximately 90% of them seen only once. The sequenced sample was peripheral blood, obtained on day 0 of AZD1222 vaccination. Receptors were obtained from an adult in good health.

CDR3 bases: TGTGCCTGGATTAGGAGCGGGGGGCATGAGCAGTTCTTC. Protein: CAWIRSGGHEQFF. The chain links TRBV30 to TRBJ2-1, with TRBD2 identical over 9 bases. Germline loops: CDR1 GTSNPN, CDR2 SVGIG (reference sequence). The V and J ends lost 4 bases and 8 bases, in that order; junction bases with no gene match: 6. The CDR3 is 13 residues long.

The V gene is TRBV5-1, the J gene TRBJ2-5; no clear D gene. CDR3 length: 15 amino acids. From germline, CDR1 is SGHRS and CDR2 YFSETQ. Trimming removed 0 bases from V and 2 bases from J, with 11 bases in between. CDR3 DNA sequence: TGCGCCAGCAGCTTGGCTGGTACGGAACAAGAGACCCAGTACTTC. Its translation is CASSLAGTEQETQYF.

The chain carries TRBV6-5 and TRBJ2-7, with a weak D call TRBD2 (6 bases). The CDR3 is made up of 12 amino acids. Germline lookup yields CDR1 MNHEY and CDR2 SVGAGI. V lost 6 bases, J lost 3 bases, and 9 bases lay in between. Written as DNA, the CDR3 is TGTGCCAGCAGAACTAGCCTCTACGAGCAGTACTTC. It is translated as CASRTSLYEQYF.

The chain couples TRBV5-1 to TRBJ2-4; D is unresolved. V lost 2 bases, J lost 8 bases, and 11 bases lay in between. From germline, CDR1 is SGHRS and CDR2 YFSETQ. This CDR3 is 13 amino acids long. CDR3 nucleotide sequence: TGCGCCAGCAGCTTCCGGAGTGGGGACATTCAGTACTTC. It translates to CASSFRSGDIQYF.

The chain carries TRBV10-1 and TRBJ2-2, with D unresolved. The CDR3 is 14 residues long. CDR1 is WNHNN and CDR2 is SYGVQD in the germline V gene (reference sequence). Trimming cost V 6 bases and J 0 bases, with 8 bases left between them. CDR3 loop: CASSASANTGELFF. The CDR3 DNA reads as TGCGCCAGCAGCGCGAGTGCGAACACCGGGGAGCTGTTTTTT.

The chain recombines TRBV12-3 or TRBV12-4 with TRBJ2-7, with D maybe TRBD1 (7 bases). Trimming took 6 bases from V and 4 from J, leaving 13 bases between them. The CDR3 totals 13 residues. The DNA of the CDR3 is TGTGCCAGCAGCCCGACAGGGAGGTACGAGCAGTACTTC. Its protein product is CASSPTGRYEQYF.

The chain is built from TRBV29-1 and TRBJ2-7; 9 bases are shared with TRBD1. Losses at the gene ends were 6 bases for V and 2 bases for J; bases not matched to a gene: 8. There are 14 residues in the CDR3. Germline CDR1 SQVTM, CDR2 ANQGSEA. DNA of the CDR3: TGCAGCGTCCGCCCACGGACAGGGGCCTACGAGCAGTACTTC. Translating gives CSVRPRTGAYEQYF.

The rearrangement joins TRBV5-1 to TRBJ2-2; D is uncertain. The CDR3 runs 15 residues. Trimming shortened V by 0 bases and J by 1 base, and 7 bases separated the two germline ends. CDR1 and CDR2 from the germline V gene are SGHRS and YFSETQ. The CDR3 DNA reads TGCGCCAGCAGCTTGGGGGTAGGGAACACCGGGGAGCTGTTTTTT. Translated, it gives CASSLGVGNTGELFF. The complete variable domain, with remaining parts taken from reference TRBV5-1 and TRBJ2-2, reads KAGVTQTPRYLIKTRGQQVTLSCSPISGHRSVSWYQQTPGQGLQFLFEYFSETQRNKGNFPGRFSGRQFSNSRSEMNVSTLELGDSALYLCASSLGVGNTGELFFGEGSRLTVL.

The table lists this clone with a count of one. CDR3: CASSLAGTGNTIYF. The CDR3 DNA sequence: TGTGCCAGCAGCTTGGCCGGGACTGGAAACACCATATATTTT. The chain carries TRBV5-4 and TRBJ1-3; D gene uncertain. V gave up 0 bases and J gave up 2 bases, with 6 bases separating them. The CDR3 runs to 14 residues. Germline V gene lookup returns CDR1 SGHNT and CDR2 YYREEE (reference sequence).

This chain joins TRBV3-1 (or the pseudogene TRBV3-2) and TRBJ2-1; no firm D call. The CDR3 consists of 13 residues. The V and J ends lost 0 bases and 5 bases respectively, with 5 bases between them. Germline lookup yields CDR1 LGHDT and CDR2 YNNKEL (reference sequence). The CDR3 DNA sequence: TGTGCCAGCAGCCAAGATCCTGACAATGAGCAGTTCTTC. Encoded protein: CASSQDPDNEQFF.

The genes are TRBV28 and TRBJ1-5, with no clear D. This CDR3 contains 14 residues. Trimming removed 6 bases from V and 3 bases from J, with 12 bases in between. Germline values: CDR1 MDHEN, CDR2 SYDVKM. The CDR3 DNA is TGTGCCAGCAGGGTTGCGGGGATCAATCAGCCCCAGCATTTT. It translates to CASRVAGINQPQHF.

V is TRBV5-1 and J is TRBJ2-2; the match to TRBD2 covers 7 bases. CDR3 length: 16 amino acids. Germline trimming cut 1 base from V and 4 bases from J; bases unmatched to any gene: 7. Germline V gene sequence: CDR1 SGHRS, CDR2 YFSETQ. The CDR3 sequence is CASSLMSSGSTGELFF. For the CDR3, the DNA is TGCGCCAGCAGCTTGATGTCTAGCGGCTCCACCGGGGAGCTGTTTTTT.

This chain joins TRBV4-2 and TRBJ1-1; 7 positions match TRBD1. Germline V gene sequence: CDR1 LGHNA, CDR2 YNFKEQ. The CDR3 consists of 14 residues. The trim removed 3 bases at V and 2 bases at J, leaving 3 bases unmatched. Here the CDR3 reads CASSQWDRNTEAFF. Here the CDR3 DNA reads TGTGCCAGCAGCCAGTGGGACAGAAACACTGAAGCTTTCTTT.

The rearrangement links TRBV7-6 to TRBJ2-7; 9 bases align to TRBD2. CDR1 is SGHVS, CDR2 FNYEAQ, per germline. The V segment lost 1 base and the J segment 3 bases; nucleotides outside the gene matches: 4. The CDR3 contains 15 residues. The CDR3: CASSLGGRGIYEQYF. The CDR3 DNA sequence: TGTGCCAGCAGCTTAGGCGGGAGGGGAATCTACGAGCAGTACTTC.

This sequence joins TRBV3-1 (or the pseudogene TRBV3-2) and TRBJ2-7; the D call may be TRBD1 or TRBD2 (6 bases each). The germline CDR1 and CDR2 sequences are LGHDT and YNNKEL (reference sequence). With 3 bases removed from V and 7 bases from J, the gap between germline ends came to 16 bases. The CDR3 is 14 amino acids. CDR3 nucleotides: TGTGCCAGCAGCCACTCTAGGGGGGTGGGAGAGCAGTACGTC. Its protein product is CASSHSRGVGEQYV.

This clone is large. The chain combines TRBV6-5 with TRBJ1-1, with D tentatively TRBD1 (6 bases). Per germline, CDR1 MNHEY and CDR2 SVGAGI. There are 14 residues in the CDR3. Trimming removed 8 bases from V and 7 bases from J, with 20 bases in between. The CDR3 DNA reads TGTGCCAGCGGTACCAATCCCGGGACAATTGAAGCTTTCTTT. This codes for CASGTNPGTIEAFF.

This clone has a handful of counts. The chain joins TRBV28 to TRBJ2-4; 8 bases map to TRBD1. Germline trimming cut 6 bases from V and 6 bases from J; bases unmatched to any gene: 13. The CDR3 contains 16 residues. Germline V gene sequence: CDR1 MDHEN, CDR2 SYDVKM. This CDR3 is CASSSRTGKSGNIQYF. Here the CDR3 DNA reads TGTGCCAGCAGCTCCCGGACAGGGAAAAGCGGAAACATTCAGTACTTC.

This clone was found once. V and J are TRBV4-1 and TRBJ2-4, with D perhaps TRBD1 (5 bases). V gave up 2 bases and J gave up 5 bases, with 10 bases separating them. The germline CDR1 and CDR2 sequences are MGHRA and YSYEKL. The CDR3 totals 14 residues. The CDR3 here is CASSQIGVQNIQYF. DNA for the CDR3: TGCGCCAGCAGCCAAATAGGGGTCCAAAACATTCAGTACTTC.

The chain employs TRBV7-6 and TRBJ2-2; maybe TRBD2 (6 bases). The CDR3 is made up of 16 amino acids. Germline CDR1 and CDR2: SGHVS and FNYEAQ. The V and J ends lost 1 base and 2 bases respectively, with 11 bases between them. The CDR3 loop reads CASSLEGGTNTGELFF. The CDR3 DNA sequence: TGTGCCAGCAGCTTAGAAGGCGGGACTAACACCGGGGAGCTGTTTTTT.

As DNA, the CDR3 is TGTGCCAGCAGTAGCCCCGTTGGGGACCTCGGCAATCAGCCCCAGCATTTT. This gives the protein CASSSPVGDLGNQPQHF. V gene TRBV28 combines with J gene TRBJ1-5; possible D gene TRBD1, 5 bases. Trimming shortened V by 5 bases and J by 2 bases, and 19 bases separated the two germline ends. The CDR3 is 17 residues long. Germline CDR1 reads MDHEN; CDR2 reads SYDVKM. The full variable domain, with the rest looked up from reference TRBV28 and TRBJ1-5, is DVKVTQSSRYLVKRTGEKVFLECVQDMDHENMFWYRQDPGLGLRLIYFSYDVKMKEKGDIPEGYSVSREKKERFSLILESASTNQTSMYLCASSSPVGDLGNQPQHFGDGTRLSIL.

The V and J genes are TRBV2 and TRBJ2-5; D is undetermined. The CDR3 length is 14 residues. Per germline, CDR1 SNHLY and CDR2 FYNNEI. Between the trimmed V and J ends, which lost 7 bases and 5 bases, there was a span of 17 bases. The CDR3 sequence is CASIRRRSGETQYF. In nucleotides, the CDR3 is TGTGCCAGCATCCGGCGGCGAAGTGGGGAGACCCAGTACTTC. The whole variable domain, remainder taken from reference TRBV2 and TRBJ2-5, is EPEVTQTPSHQVTQMGQEVILRCVPISNHLYFYWYRQILGQKVEFLVSFYNNEISEKSEIFDDQFSVERPDGSNFTLKIRSTKLEDSAMYFCASIRRRSGETQYFGPGTRLLVL.

The DNA of the CDR3 is TGTGCCAGCAGCCCCTTAGTGGACACTGAAGCTTTCTTT. Translation: CASSPLVDTEAFF. This chain uses TRBV12-3 or TRBV12-4 with TRBJ1-1; no definite D call. CDR3 length equals 13 residues. Trimming took 6 bases from V and 3 from J, leaving 11 bases between them.

The rearrangement uses TRBV29-1 and TRBJ2-1; D gene unclear. There are 12 residues in the CDR3. V gave up 3 bases and J gave up 5 bases, with 8 bases separating them. CDR1 is SQVTM, CDR2 ANQGSEA, per germline. CDR3 amino acids: CSVERPDNEQFF. The CDR3 bases are TGCAGCGTTGAGAGGCCAGACAATGAGCAGTTCTTC.

The rearrangement links TRBV4-2 to TRBJ2-5; D unresolved. The CDR3 has 15 amino acids. From germline, CDR1 is LGHNA and CDR2 YNFKEQ. V was cut by 1 base and J by 5 bases, with 14 bases left in between. The CDR3 here is CASSQGNAELETQYF. The CDR3 DNA is TGTGCCAGCAGCCAAGGGAACGCTGAGCTCGAGACCCAGTACTTC.

This chain uses TRBV12-2 with TRBJ1-4. TRBV12-2 is shown as a pseudogene. The CDR3 runs 15 residues. The DNA of the CDR3 is TGTGCAAGTCGCTTAGTTCAGCCAACTAATGAAAAACTGTTTTTT. This sequence encodes CASRLVQPTNEKLFF.